Below, 12 T cell receptor beta chains from the same sample are listed, as sequenced in a study of blood T cell repertoires in COVID-19. The table came from immunoSEQ multiplex PCR; TCRdb's copy has only in-frame clones and leaves some out. This sample has 95,000 to 150,000 clones, with 80% found just once. The sequenced sample consisted of peripheral blood. These receptors all stem from a man aged 60 to 75 with active or convalescent COVID-19.

This sequence joins TRBV4-1 and TRBJ2-2, with 11 bases lining up with TRBD2. The CDR3 contains 18 residues. Germline V gene sequence: CDR1 MGHRA, CDR2 YSYEKL. J lost 0 bases, V lost 3 bases, and 6 bases had no gene match. Here the CDR3 DNA reads TGCGCCAGCAGCCACCGGACTAGCGGGTCCTCGAACACCGGGGAGCTGTTTTTT. The encoded protein is CASSHRTSGSSNTGELFF.

The rearrangement joins TRBV5-4 to TRBJ2-3; tentative D call: TRBD2 (6 bases). The CDR3 covers 14 residues. The V gene lost 5 bases and the J gene lost 0 bases, with 10 bases spanning the gap. The germline V gene has CDR1 SGHNT and CDR2 YYREEE (reference sequence). CDR3 in DNA: TGTGCCAGCAGATCAGCGGGTAGCACAGATACGCAGTATTTT. Translated, it gives CASRSAGSTDTQYF. Supplemented by reference TRBV5-4 and TRBJ2-3, the full variable domain reads ETGVTQSPTHLIKTRGQQVTLRCSSQSGHNTVSWYQQALGQGPQFIFQYYREEENGRGNFPPRFSGLQFPNYSSELNVNALELDDSALYLCASRSAGSTDTQYFGPGTRLTVL.

V and J are TRBV12-3 or TRBV12-4 and TRBJ2-3, with TRBD1 matching over 7 bases. The V segment lost 5 bases and the J segment 7 bases; nucleotides outside the gene matches: 6. This CDR3 region has 13 residues. The CDR3 nucleotides read TGTGCCAGCAGTCCATTAGGGGGCAATACGCAGTATTTT. Translated: CASSPLGGNTQYF.

Only a few counts were recorded for this clone. V is TRBV5-8 and J is TRBJ1-1; TRBD1 matches at 7 bases. Germline V gene sequence: CDR1 SGHTS, CDR2 YDEGEE. J gave up 6 bases and V 3 bases, and 5 bases lay outside the gene matches. This CDR3 comprises 13 residues. The CDR3 region has the DNA TGTGCCAGCAGCTCCCGCAGGGGGTCTGAAGCTTTCTTT. Its translation is CASSSRRGSEAFF. Variable domain in full (rest from reference TRBV5-8 and TRBJ1-1): EAGVTQSPTHLIKTRGQQATLRCSPISGHTSVYWYQQALGLGLQFLLWYDEGEERNRGNFPPRFSGRQFPNYSSELNVNALELEDSALYLCASSSRRGSEAFFGQGTRLTVV.

The chain couples TRBV7-3 to TRBJ2-5, with a tentative D call TRBD1 (6 bases). Deletions cut 5 bases from V and 2 bases from J, with 12 bases between. The germline V gene has CDR1 SGHTA and CDR2 FQGTGA. The CDR3 has 14 amino acids. The CDR3 loop is CASSARDKQETQYF. CDR3 sequence (DNA): TGTGCCAGCAGCGCCCGGGACAAGCAAGAGACCCAGTACTTC.

This chain uses TRBV28 with TRBJ2-3, with 9 bases lining up with TRBD1. The junction had 4 bases not matched to a gene; V was cut back by 5 bases and J by 1 base. This CDR3 spans 15 amino acids. Germline CDR1 MDHEN, CDR2 SYDVKM. As DNA, the CDR3 is TGTGCCAGCAGTCCCCGGGACAGGGGCACAGATACGCAGTATTTT. It translates to CASSPRDRGTDTQYF.

The V call is TRBV29-1, the J call TRBJ1-2, with 7 bases aligning to TRBD1. The V and J ends lost 0 bases and 4 bases, in that order; junction bases with no gene match: 5. Germline-derived CDR1 and CDR2 are SQVTM and ANQGSEA. The CDR3 is 14 residues long. Here the CDR3 DNA reads TGCAGCGTTGAAGACCGCGGGACAGTCTATGGCTACACCTTC. Its protein product is CSVEDRGTVYGYTF. Together with reference TRBV29-1 and TRBJ1-2, the CDR3 gives the full variable domain: SAVISQKPSRDICQRGTSLTIQCQVDSQVTMMFWYRQQPGQSLTLIATANQGSEATYESGFVIDKFPISRPNLTFSTLTVSNMSPEDSSIYLCSVEDRGTVYGYTFGSGTRLTVV.

The V and J genes are TRBV14 and TRBJ2-3, with TRBD2 matching 7 bases. The germline V gene encodes CDR1 SGHDN and CDR2 FVKESK. The CDR3 loop spans 14 amino acids. V trimming: 4 bases; J trimming: 2 bases; junction bases outside the gene matches: 3. The CDR3 spells CASSPGGSTDTQYF. CDR3 in DNA: TGTGCCAGCAGCCCGGGGGGTTCCACAGATACGCAGTATTTT.

The chain has TRBV7-3 and TRBJ2-7; D is perhaps TRBD2 (5 bases). The CDR3 covers 13 residues. Deletions cut 2 bases from V and 6 bases from J, with 11 bases between. Germline V gene lookup returns CDR1 SGHTA and CDR2 FQGTGA. The chain's CDR3 is CASSLGRTFEQYF. The CDR3 coding sequence is TGTGCCAGCAGCTTAGGCCGGACTTTCGAGCAGTACTTC. Complete variable domain (other parts from reference TRBV7-3 and TRBJ2-7): GAGVSQTPSNKVTEKGKYVELRCDPISGHTALYWYRQSLGQGPEFLIYFQGTGAADDSGLPNDRFFAVRPEGSVSTLKIQRTERGDSAVYLCASSLGRTFEQYFGPGTRLTVT.

This clone was detected only a few times. The chain uses TRBV15 and TRBJ2-1, with 13 positions matching TRBD2. Germline V gene sequence: CDR1 LNHNV, CDR2 YYDKDF (reference sequence). Trimming at V came to 8 bases and at J to 11 bases, leaving 9 bases not matched to a gene. The CDR3 totals 14 residues. CDR3 in DNA: TGTGCCACCGCCGAAACGGGACTAGCGGGACAGCAGTTCTTC. This gives the protein CATAETGLAGQQFF.

The chain links TRBV12-5 to TRBJ2-7; 8 bases map to TRBD2. The CDR3 is made up of 15 amino acids. V dropped 0 bases and J dropped 2; count of bases not matched to a gene: 3. From germline, CDR1 is LGHNT and CDR2 FRNRAP. DNA for the CDR3: TGTGCTAGTGGTTTGGTACACGGGGGGGCCTACGAGCAGTACTTC. It codes for CASGLVHGGAYEQYF.

V gene TRBV7-3 combines with J gene TRBJ2-7; TRBD2 matches 8 bases. The CDR3 spans 13 residues. Germline CDR1 SGHTA, CDR2 FQGTGA. J was trimmed by 7 bases and V by 5 bases; bases with no gene match: 7. CDR3 in DNA: TGTGCCAGCAGCCTAAGGCGGGGGGAAGAGCAGTACTTC. Protein: CASSLRRGEEQYF.